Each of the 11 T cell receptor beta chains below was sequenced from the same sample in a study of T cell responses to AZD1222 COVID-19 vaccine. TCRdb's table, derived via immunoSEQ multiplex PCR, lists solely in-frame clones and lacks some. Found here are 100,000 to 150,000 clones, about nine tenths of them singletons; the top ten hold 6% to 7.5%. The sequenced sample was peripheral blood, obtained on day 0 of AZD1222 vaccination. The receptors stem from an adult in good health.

The CDR3 sequence: CASSYSVKARGETQYF. The CDR3 DNA follows: TGTGCCAGCAGTTACTCGGTAAAGGCTAGAGGGGAGACCCAGTACTTC. The V call is TRBV6-5, the J call TRBJ2-5; D is possibly TRBD2 (5 bases). V was cut by 0 bases and J by 5 bases, with 16 bases left in between. The length of the CDR3 is 16 residues. CDR1 and CDR2 from the germline V gene are MNHEY and SVGAGI.

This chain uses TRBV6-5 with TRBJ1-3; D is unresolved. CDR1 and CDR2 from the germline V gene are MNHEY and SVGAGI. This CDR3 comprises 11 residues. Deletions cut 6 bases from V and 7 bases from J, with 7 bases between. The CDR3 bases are TGTGCCAGCAGCACACTTAACACCATATATTTT. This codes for CASSTLNTIYF.

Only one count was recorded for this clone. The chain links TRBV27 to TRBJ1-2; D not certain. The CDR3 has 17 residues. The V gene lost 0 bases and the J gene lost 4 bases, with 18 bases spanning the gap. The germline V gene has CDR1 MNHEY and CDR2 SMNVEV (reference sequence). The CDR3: CASSLSYGEWKTYGYTF. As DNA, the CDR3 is TGTGCCAGCAGTTTATCTTACGGGGAGTGGAAGACCTATGGCTACACCTTC.

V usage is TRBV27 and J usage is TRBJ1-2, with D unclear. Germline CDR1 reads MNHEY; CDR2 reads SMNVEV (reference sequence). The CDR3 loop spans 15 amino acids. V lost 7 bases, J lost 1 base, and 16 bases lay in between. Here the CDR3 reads CASTLSGNDNYGYTF. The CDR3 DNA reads TGTGCCAGCACCCTTTCTGGCAACGATAACTATGGCTACACCTTC.

For the CDR3, the DNA is TGCGCCAGCAGTGAGGGGAAGGGCCCTTCAGAAGATAATTCACCCCTCCACTTT. Its translation: CASSEGKGPSEDNSPLHF. The rearrangement uses TRBV10-1 and TRBJ1-6, with unresolved D. Germline assignment: CDR1 WNHNN and CDR2 SYGVQD (reference sequence). The CDR3 covers 18 residues. With 2 bases removed from V and 5 bases from J, the gap between germline ends came to 19 bases.

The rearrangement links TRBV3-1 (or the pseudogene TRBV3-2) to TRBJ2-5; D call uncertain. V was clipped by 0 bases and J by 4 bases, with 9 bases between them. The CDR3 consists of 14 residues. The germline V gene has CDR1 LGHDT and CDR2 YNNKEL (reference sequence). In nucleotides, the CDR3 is TGTGCCAGCAGCCAAGATTTTATACGAGAGACCCAGTACTTC. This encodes CASSQDFIRETQYF.

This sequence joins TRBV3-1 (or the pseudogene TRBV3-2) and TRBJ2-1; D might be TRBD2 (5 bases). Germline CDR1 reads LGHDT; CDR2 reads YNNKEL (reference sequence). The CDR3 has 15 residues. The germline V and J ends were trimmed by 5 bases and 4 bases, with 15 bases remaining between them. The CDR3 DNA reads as TGTGCCAGCAGCTCTAATCAACCGGGGTACAATGAGCAGTTCTTC. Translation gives CASSSNQPGYNEQFF.

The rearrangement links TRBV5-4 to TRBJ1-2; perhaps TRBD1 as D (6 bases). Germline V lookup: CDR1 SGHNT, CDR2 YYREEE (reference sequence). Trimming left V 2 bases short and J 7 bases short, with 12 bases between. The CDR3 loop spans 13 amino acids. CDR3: CASSLAGTTGYTF. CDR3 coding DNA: TGTGCCAGCAGCTTAGCCGGGACAACTGGCTACACCTTC.

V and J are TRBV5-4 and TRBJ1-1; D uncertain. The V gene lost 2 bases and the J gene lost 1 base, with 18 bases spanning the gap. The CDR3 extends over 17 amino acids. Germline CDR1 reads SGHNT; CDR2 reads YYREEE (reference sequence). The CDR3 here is CASSFPGWRTPNTEAFF. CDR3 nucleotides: TGTGCCAGCAGCTTCCCAGGATGGCGCACTCCGAACACTGAAGCTTTCTTT.

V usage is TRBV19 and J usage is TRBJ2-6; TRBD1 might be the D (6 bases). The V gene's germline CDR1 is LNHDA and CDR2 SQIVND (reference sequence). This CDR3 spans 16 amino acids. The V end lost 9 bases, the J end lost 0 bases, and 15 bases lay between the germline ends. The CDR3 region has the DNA TGTGCCAGCTGGTCACAGGGTTACTCTGGGGCCAACGTCCTGACTTTC. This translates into CASWSQGYSGANVLTF.

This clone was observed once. The CDR3 sequence: CASSSDRGNTIYF. In DNA form, the CDR3 reads TGTGCCAGTAGTAGTGACAGAGGAAACACCATATATTTT. V usage is TRBV19 and J usage is TRBJ1-3, with D perhaps TRBD1 (5 bases). Germline CDR1 reads LNHDA; CDR2 reads SQIVND (reference sequence). The CDR3 extends over 13 amino acids. V lost 4 bases and J lost 4, with 8 bases in between.